The clone carrying this TCR beta chain was counted between two and nine times. The antigen remains undetermined. The CDR3 runs 17 residues. Per the germline V gene, CDR1 is SGHAT and CDR2 is FQNNGV. Trimming took off 2 bases at V and 0 bases at J, with 13 bases between the two ends. These data are taken from a study of cytomegalovirus exposure and HLA in healthy donors. The study, taken as a whole, reports: The investigators catalogued 150 or so TCR beta chains as cytomegalovirus-associated. Most TCR sequences were uncommon, yet certain public TCRs appeared in many donors.

Clones were sequenced by immunoSEQ multiplex PCR, and TCRdb holds only the in-frame ones, with some missing. Here the sample spans roughly 150,000 clones, approximately 89% being singletons. The donors belonged to the approximately 120-subject validation cohort, separate from the roughly 720-subject first cohort. The chain has TRBV11-2 and TRBJ2-2; possible D gene TRBD1, 5 bases. What was sequenced was PBMCs. This sequence was found in a woman aged 18-30 years in good health and CMV-seropositive. Here the CDR3 reads CASSLHPGPANTGELFF. CDR3 nucleotide sequence: TGTGCCAGCAGCTTACATCCAGGGCCCGCGAACACCGGGGAGCTGTTTTTT.